This T cell receptor (beta chain) is drawn from a study of cytomegalovirus exposure and HLA in healthy donors. This CDR3 is 16 amino acids long. Germline CDR1 reads MNHEY; CDR2 reads SVGAGI. V lost 6 bases and J lost 1, with 18 bases in between. The study's findings and limits: According to a later analysis, most TCR beta chains associated with CMV appeared HLA-restricted.

The PCR used 60 Vbeta and 13 Jbeta primers. Generated by immunoSEQ multiplex PCR, the TCRdb table keeps only in-frame clones and is missing some. The sample lists some 160,000 clones, approximately 70% occurring once. With respect to this clone: Its target is unknown.

The chain couples TRBV6-5 to TRBJ2-5; D possibly corresponds to TRBD1 (6 bases). This receptor was taken from a woman aged 18-30 years in good health and CMV-seropositive. The material sequenced was PBMCs. CDR3 in DNA: TGTGCCAGCAGGTACCGGGGTGCAGGGGCCCAAGAGACCCAGTACTTC. It specifies CASRYRGAGAQETQYF.